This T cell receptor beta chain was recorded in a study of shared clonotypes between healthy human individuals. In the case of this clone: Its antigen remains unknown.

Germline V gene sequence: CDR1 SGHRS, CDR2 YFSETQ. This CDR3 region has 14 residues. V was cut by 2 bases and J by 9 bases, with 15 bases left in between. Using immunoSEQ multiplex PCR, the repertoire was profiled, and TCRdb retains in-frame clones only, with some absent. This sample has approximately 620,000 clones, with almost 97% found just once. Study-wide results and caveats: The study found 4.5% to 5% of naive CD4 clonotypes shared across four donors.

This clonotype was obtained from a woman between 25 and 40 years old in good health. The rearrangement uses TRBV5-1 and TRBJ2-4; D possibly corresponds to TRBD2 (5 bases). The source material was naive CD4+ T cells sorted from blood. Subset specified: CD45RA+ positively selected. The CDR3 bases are TGCGCCAGCAGCTTCGTGGGGTCGGGAAGCATTCAGTACTTC. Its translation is CASSFVGSGSIQYF.